This entry lists 30 T cell receptor beta chains sequenced from one sample in a study of CD8 T cell repertoires and HIV-1 epitope variants. Clones were read by immunoSEQ multiplex PCR, and TCRdb kept only the in-frame ones, dropping some. The sample yields under 100,000 clones, almost 75% seen once. Sequencing used uncultured baseline CD8+ T cells from peripheral blood mononuclear cells (PBMCs). The receptors come from a male donor with HIV.

This clone has just a few counts. This sequence joins TRBV5-6 and TRBJ2-5; 7 bases are a match to TRBD1. The V gene's germline CDR1 is SGHDT and CDR2 YYEEEE. V shed 3 bases and J 2 bases; nucleotides not matched to a gene: 4. This CDR3 has 14 residues. The chain's CDR3 is CASSSMGQQETQYF. The DNA of the CDR3 is TGTGCCAGCAGCTCGATGGGACAGCAAGAGACCCAGTACTTC.

This clone occurred a few times. The chain combines TRBV7-6 with TRBJ2-3; 7 nucleotides agree with TRBD2. Per the germline V gene, CDR1 is SGHVS and CDR2 is FNYEAQ. This CDR3 region has 15 residues. The ends lost 2 bases at V and 3 bases at J; junction bases unmatched: 5. For the CDR3, the DNA is TGTGCCAGCAGCTTAAATGTGGGGGGGACAGATACGCAGTATTTT. It specifies CASSLNVGGTDTQYF. The full variable domain, rest sourced from reference TRBV7-6 and TRBJ2-3, is GAGVSQSPRYKVTKRGQDVALRCDPISGHVSLYWYRQALGQGPEFLTYFNYEAQQDKSGLPNDRFSAERPEGSISTLTIQRTEQRDSAMYRCASSLNVGGTDTQYFGPGTRLTVL.

The V and J genes are TRBV4-2 and TRBJ1-6; tentatively, D is TRBD1 (5 bases). This CDR3 spans 13 amino acids. Germline V lookup: CDR1 LGHNA, CDR2 YNFKEQ. Trimming cost V 5 bases and J 12 bases, with 14 bases left between them. CDR3 DNA sequence: TGTGCCAGCAGCGGGACCGACAGTCGACCCCTCCACTTT. Amino acids: CASSGTDSRPLHF.

A single count supports this clone. The chain couples TRBV7-8 to TRBJ1-5, with D hard to call. The ends were cut back, 5 bases at V and 3 bases at J, with 14 bases in the middle. Germline assignment: CDR1 SGHVS and CDR2 FQNEAQ. The CDR3 loop spans 15 amino acids. CDR3 sequence: CASSPLDDSNQPQHF. CDR3 DNA sequence: TGTGCCAGCAGCCCATTGGACGATTCCAATCAGCCCCAGCATTTT.

This clone came up once. This chain connects TRBV6-5 to TRBJ1-1, with D possibly matching TRBD1 (6 bases). The CDR3 consists of 12 residues. The V and J ends lost 5 bases and 5 bases respectively, with 9 bases between them. Germline loops: CDR1 MNHEY, CDR2 SVGAGI. The CDR3 DNA sequence: TGTGCCAGCAGTCAACAGGGTACTGAAGCTTTCTTT. Translated, it gives CASSQQGTEAFF.

This sequence joins TRBV28 and TRBJ2-1, with D unclear. V lost 7 bases to trimming and J lost 9 bases, with 13 bases between them. The CDR3 contains 12 residues. The germline gives CDR1 MDHEN, CDR2 SYDVKM. In nucleotides, the CDR3 is TGTGCCAGCACCACCGGTCTGGGTGAGCAGTTCTTC. Amino acid sequence: CASTTGLGEQFF.

This clone was observed a few times. The chain links TRBV5-4 to TRBJ2-1; the match to TRBD2 covers 11 bases. The CDR3 has 16 amino acids. Germline CDR1 and CDR2: SGHNT and YYREEE (reference sequence). Unmatched junction bases numbered 5, after V lost 3 bases and J lost 3 bases. CDR3 amino acids: CASSSFSGRDYNEQFF. The CDR3 DNA reads TGTGCCAGCAGCTCGTTTAGCGGGAGGGACTACAATGAGCAGTTCTTC. Using reference TRBV5-4 and TRBJ2-1 for the parts outside the CDR3, the full variable domain is ETGVTQSPTHLIKTRGQQVTLRCSSQSGHNTVSWYQQALGQGPQFIFQYYREEENGRGNFPPRFSGLQFPNYSSELNVNALELDDSALYLCASSSFSGRDYNEQFFGPGTRLTVL.

The chain recombines TRBV6-5 with TRBJ2-1; 10 nucleotides agree with TRBD1. The germline V gene encodes CDR1 MNHEY and CDR2 SVGAGI. J gave up 4 bases and V 6 bases, and 6 bases lay outside the gene matches. This CDR3 spans 15 amino acids. The DNA for the CDR3 is TGTGCCAGCAGCCCGACAGGGGGCTCTTACAATGAGCAGTTCTTC. Amino acid sequence: CASSPTGGSYNEQFF.

The sample holds a few counts of this clone. V is TRBV18 and J is TRBJ1-1; D call uncertain. The V and J ends lost 0 bases and 5 bases respectively, with 16 bases between them. In germline, CDR1 is KGHSH, CDR2 LQKENI. This CDR3 has 16 amino acids. This CDR3 reads CASSPPEVFLGTEAFF. In DNA, the CDR3 is TGTGCCAGCTCACCACCGGAGGTCTTCCTGGGGACTGAAGCTTTCTTT.

This clone was observed a handful of times. V is TRBV5-6 and J is TRBJ2-2, with D unclear. Deletions cut 3 bases from V and 1 base from J, with 13 bases between. This CDR3 spans 16 amino acids. The germline V gene has CDR1 SGHDT and CDR2 YYEEEE. The CDR3 loop reads CASSSWTRENTGELFF. The DNA for the CDR3 is TGTGCCAGCAGCTCCTGGACCAGAGAGAACACCGGGGAGCTGTTTTTT.

The V gene is TRBV5-4, the J gene TRBJ1-6; 9 bases are shared with TRBD1. J was trimmed by 10 bases and V by 1 base; bases with no gene match: 9. The CDR3 sequence is 16 residues long. CDR1 and CDR2 from the germline V gene are SGHNT and YYREEE (reference sequence). CDR3 region: CASSLPRTGELSPLHF. The CDR3 DNA sequence: TGTGCCAGCAGCTTGCCAAGGACAGGGGAATTGTCACCCCTCCACTTT.

CDR3 amino acids: CASSLGKEVTNEKLFF. The CDR3 nucleotides are TGTGCCAGCAGCTTGGGAAAGGAGGTAACTAATGAAAAACTGTTTTTT. The chain combines TRBV12-1 with TRBJ1-4. TRBV12-1 is termed a pseudogene. The length of the CDR3 is 16 residues.

V gene TRBV19 combines with J gene TRBJ2-3, with a possible D match to TRBD2 (5 bases). Germline V gene sequence: CDR1 LNHDA, CDR2 SQIVND (reference sequence). The V gene lost 5 bases and the J gene lost 2 bases, with 17 bases spanning the gap. The length of the CDR3 is 16 residues. Here the CDR3 DNA reads TGTGCCAGTAGTGAAGGCCAACTAGGTATCACAGATACGCAGTATTTT. Its protein product is CASSEGQLGITDTQYF.

The chain couples TRBV30 to TRBJ2-3, with 7 nucleotides matching TRBD2. CDR3 length: 14 amino acids. The junction had 4 bases not matched to a gene; V was cut back by 1 base and J by 3 bases. CDR1 and CDR2 (germline): GTSNPN, SVGIG (reference sequence). The CDR3 protein is CAWSGVGGTDTQYF. CDR3 coding DNA: TGTGCCTGGAGTGGAGTGGGGGGGACAGATACGCAGTATTTT.

CDR3: CASSWAAPQASGTEAFF. The CDR3 DNA reads TGTGCCAGCAGCTGGGCGGCTCCCCAGGCAAGTGGTACTGAAGCTTTCTTT. V usage is TRBV27 and J usage is TRBJ1-1; D is ambiguous. CDR1 is MNHEY and CDR2 is SMNVEV in the germline V gene (reference sequence). V dropped 6 bases and J dropped 5 bases, with 25 bases sitting between them. This CDR3 has 17 amino acids.

The chain is built from TRBV5-6 and TRBJ1-5, with D possibly matching TRBD1 (5 bases). There are 16 residues in the CDR3. Trimming cost V 4 bases and J 0 bases, with 14 bases left between them. Per the germline V gene, CDR1 is SGHDT and CDR2 is YYEEEE. The CDR3 nucleotides read TGTGCCAGCAGCACGGGGGGACTTCTTAGCAATCAGCCCCAGCATTTT. Its protein product is CASSTGGLLSNQPQHF.

The V and J genes are TRBV30 and TRBJ1-2; D uncertain. CDR1 is GTSNPN, CDR2 SVGIG, per germline (reference sequence). The CDR3 consists of 11 residues. Trimming removed 5 bases at V and 3 bases at J, with 7 bases between. CDR3 nucleotides: TGTGCCTGGTGGCGTTACTATGGCTACACCTTC. It yields the protein CAWWRYYGYTF.

The CDR3 is CASSEATLDDNEQFF. In nucleotides, the CDR3 is TGTGCCAGCAGTGAAGCTACCTTGGACGACAATGAGCAGTTCTTC. The chain couples TRBV2 to TRBJ2-1; D uncertain. The V gene lost 0 bases and the J gene lost 5 bases, with 11 bases spanning the gap. Germline CDR1 and CDR2: SNHLY and FYNNEI. This CDR3 comprises 15 residues.

This sequence joins TRBV4-3 and TRBJ2-7; 9 bases fit TRBD1. Germline V gene lookup returns CDR1 LGHNA and CDR2 YSLEER. The CDR3 contains 15 residues. J was trimmed by 5 bases and V by 3 bases; bases with no gene match: 8. The CDR3 is CASSQDPGQGNEQYF. CDR3 coding DNA: TGCGCCAGCAGCCAGGATCCGGGACAGGGAAACGAGCAGTACTTC.

This clone was counted a single time. This chain uses TRBV7-9 with TRBJ2-5; 8 bases fit TRBD1. Germline trimming cut 10 bases from V and 5 bases from J; bases unmatched to any gene: 24. This CDR3 is built from 18 residues. The germline V gene encodes CDR1 SEHNR and CDR2 FQNEAQ (reference sequence). The CDR3 DNA follows: TGTGCCATTACCCTGACGATTACAGGGGGGACCTACGGGGAGACCCAGTACTTC. Residues: CAITLTITGGTYGETQYF.

This chain joins TRBV30 and TRBJ2-1; D is unresolved. Trimming shortened V by 1 base and J by 10 bases, and 8 bases separated the two germline ends. Looked up from germline, CDR1 is GTSNPN and CDR2 is SVGIG (reference sequence). This CDR3 spans 11 amino acids. The DNA for the CDR3 is TGTGCCTGGAGTGGGGCCGGGGAGCAGTTCTTC. This sequence encodes CAWSGAGEQFF. Full variable domain (outside the CDR3, taken from reference TRBV30 and TRBJ2-1): SQTIHQWPATLVQPVGSPLSLECTVEGTSNPNLYWYRQAAGRGLQLLFYSVGIGQISSEVPQNLSASRPQDRQFILSSKKLLLSDSGFYLCAWSGAGEQFFGPGTRLTVL.

The rearrangement joins TRBV19 to TRBJ1-2; TRBD1 aligns across 10 bases. The CDR3 sequence is 16 residues long. Germline lookup yields CDR1 LNHDA and CDR2 SQIVND (reference sequence). J was trimmed by 3 bases and V by 5 bases; bases with no gene match: 9. The CDR3 here is CASSLNGQGGDYGYTF. The CDR3, as DNA: TGTGCCAGTAGTCTCAACGGACAGGGGGGAGACTATGGCTACACCTTC.

This clone was detected only once. The rearrangement joins TRBV6-5 to TRBJ1-1; no definite D call. The germline gives CDR1 MNHEY, CDR2 SVGAGI. The CDR3 sequence is 12 residues long. V was cut by 7 bases and J by 8 bases, with 14 bases left in between. The CDR3 DNA follows: TGTGCCAGCATTTCCCGAACGACAGAAGCTTTCTTT. Translating gives CASISRTTEAFF.

The rearrangement uses TRBV7-9 and TRBJ2-7, with D maybe TRBD1 (6 bases). The CDR3 loop spans 15 amino acids. V shed 4 bases and J shed 5 bases, with 18 bases lying between them. The germline V gene encodes CDR1 SEHNR and CDR2 FQNEAQ (reference sequence). CDR3 region: CASSSVRTVRNEQYF. In DNA form, the CDR3 reads TGTGCCAGCAGCTCCGTTCGGACAGTCCGGAACGAGCAGTACTTC.

The chain couples TRBV6-6 to TRBJ2-2; the match to TRBD2 covers 11 bases. Germline loops: CDR1 MNHNY, CDR2 SVGAGI (reference sequence). The length of the CDR3 is 16 residues. V lost 6 bases, J lost 6 bases, and 9 bases stayed unmatched. Written as DNA, the CDR3 is TGTGCCAGCAGCCAAACTAGCGGGGGCACGGCCGGGGAGCTGTTTTTT. Protein product: CASSQTSGGTAGELFF.

The V gene is TRBV7-8, the J gene TRBJ1-2, with D perhaps TRBD1 (6 bases). V lost 2 bases and J 6 bases, leaving 22 bases between the germline ends. The CDR3 has 17 amino acids. CDR1 and CDR2 from the germline V gene are SGHVS and FQNEAQ. The CDR3 region is CASSLTGPDRFGDGYTF. The CDR3 nucleotides read TGTGCCAGCAGCTTAACGGGACCCGACAGGTTTGGGGATGGCTACACCTTC.

The gene calls are TRBV7-9 and TRBJ1-1, with D maybe TRBD1 (5 bases). Germline lookup yields CDR1 SEHNR and CDR2 FQNEAQ (reference sequence). This CDR3 contains 14 residues. Trimming shortened V by 3 bases and J by 4 bases, and 12 bases separated the two germline ends. The CDR3 bases are TGTGCCAGCAGCTTCTCCTCAGGGACCACTGAAGCTTTCTTT. It specifies CASSFSSGTTEAFF.

V and J are TRBV5-1 and TRBJ1-4; tentative D call: TRBD1 (5 bases). The CDR3 runs to 14 residues. Trimming removed 3 bases from V and 8 bases from J, with 14 bases in between. CDR1 and CDR2 from the germline V gene are SGHRS and YFSETQ. The CDR3 loop reads CASSSDKTLEKLFF. The CDR3 nucleotides read TGCGCCAGCAGCTCGGACAAGACGCTGGAAAAACTGTTTTTT.

The chain recombines TRBV6-6 with TRBJ1-1; TRBD1 aligns across 8 bases. In germline, CDR1 is MNHNY, CDR2 SVGAGI (reference sequence). With 6 bases clipped from V and 11 bases from J, the junction kept 5 bases outside the gene matches. The CDR3 spans 11 residues. CDR3 sequence (DNA): TGTGCCAGCAGAAGACAGGGGAATGCTTTCTTT. It specifies CASRRQGNAFF.

This chain uses TRBV10-3 with TRBJ2-5, with a possible D match to TRBD1 (6 bases). The V gene lost 10 bases and the J gene lost 1 base, with 10 bases spanning the gap. CDR1 is ENHRY, CDR2 SYGVKD, per germline. The length of the CDR3 is 12 residues. Here the CDR3 DNA reads TGTGCCACCACAGGGTCCCAAGAGACCCAGTACTTC. It is translated as CATTGSQETQYF.